This T cell receptor (beta chain) is drawn from a study of neurological immune-mediated disorders. The germline CDR1 and CDR2 sequences are DFQATT and SNEGSKA (reference sequence). Trimming pared 3 bases from V and 0 bases from J, leaving 13 bases between. The CDR3 is 15 residues long. This clonotype was counted many times. MiXCR, run by TCRdb on the 5' RACE reads, gives a single entry per CDR3 protein. The sample carries tens of thousands of distinct CDR3 sequences, approximately 5.3% recorded once. The TCR sequence derives from a human donor with multiple sclerosis. The donor label of this sample is uncertain. The V and J genes are TRBV20-1 and TRBJ2-3; D gene ambiguous. Sequencing used PBMCs. The CDR3 DNA follows: TGCAGTGCTAGTTTACTCCTTACTAGCACAGATACGCAGTATTTT. Translated, it gives CSASLLLTSTDTQYF.